Each of the 21 T cell receptor delta chains below was sequenced from the same sample in a study of delta chains in infants with herpesvirus infections. PBMC RNA was reverse transcribed using gamma-chain- and delta-chain-specific primers. TCRdb re-called clones from the RT-PCR reads using CATT. The sample consists of approximately 260 delta-chain clones, approximately 2.9% of them appearing once. Here the sequenced sample was peripheral blood, taken at time point 1 of longitudinal follow-up. These receptors came from a human donor who was a Ugandan infant, either HIV-exposed or HIV-unexposed (not recorded which).

The table lists this clone with a few counts. Being one base from a much bigger clone, this may be a read error. The V call is TRDV1, the J call TRDJ1; tentative D call: TRDD3 (6 bases). Trimming cost V 5 bases and J 8 bases, with 15 bases left between them. From germline, CDR1 is TSWWSYY and CDR2 QGS. This CDR3 contains 13 residues. For the CDR3, the DNA is TGTGCTCTTGGGAAATACTGTGGGATAAAACTCATCTTT. It translates to CALGKYCGIKLIF.

As for this clone: A much larger clonotype is one base distant, so this may be a read error. J is TRDJ1 and V is TRDV1, with 10 bases matching TRDD3. This CDR3 is built from 23 residues. CDR1 and CDR2 (germline): TSWWSYY, QGS. Trimming cost V 4 bases and J 7 bases; bases outside gene matches: 33. Written as DNA, the CDR3 is TGTGCTCTTGGGGCCAGGGGCCCTACTGGGGGATCCGAAGAAGATGGGCAGTTCCGTAAACTCATCTTT. Residues: CALGARGPTGGSEEDGQFRKLIF.

This clone was found a few times. This sequence is one base from a far larger clone and is likely a read error. The chain joins TRAV38-2/DV8 to TRDJ1; 9 positions match TRDD3. The CDR3 is 21 residues long. From germline, CDR1 is TSESDYY and CDR2 QEAYKQQN. V gave up 1 base and J gave up 8 bases; unmatched junction bases: 27. Here the CDR3 reads CAYRSLLRATNTGGPTSKLIF. CDR3 in DNA: TGTGCTTATAGGAGCCTTCTACGGGCTACGAACACTGGGGGACCGACCTCCAAACTCATCTTT.

There are a few counts of this clone. Translating this DNA gives a protein that differs at residue 5 from the TCRdb one, which belongs to a much larger clone; a read error is likely, and the protein shown is this translation. The rearrangement links TRDV1 to TRDJ1, with TRDD3 identical over 8 bases. Germline trimming cut 3 bases from V and 3 bases from J; bases unmatched to any gene: 9. Germline CDR1 is TSWWSYY and CDR2 is QGS. The CDR3 sequence is 16 residues long. DNA of the CDR3: TGTGCTCTTGGGGATCACGTTTCGGGGATACCCGATAAACTCATCTTT. It specifies CALGDHVSGIPDKLIF.

This clone is large (0.1 to 1%). Different DNA sequences within this sample yield the same CDR3. The chain employs TRDV1 and TRDJ1; no firm D call. The CDR3 length is 20 residues. Germline CDR1 and CDR2: TSWWSYY and QGS. V was pared by 3 bases and J by 1 base, with 27 bases between. CDR3 in DNA: TGTGCTCTTGGGGACATCTTTGCGTTTCTACCCCAAACGGGCACCGATAAACTCATCTTT. Encoded protein: CALGDIFAFLPQTGTDKLIF.

Concerning this clone itself: The protein TCRdb lists belongs to a much larger clone and differs from this DNA's translation at residue 11, which points to a read error; the protein shown is made from the DNA. The chain has TRDV1 and TRDJ1; 7 positions agree with TRDD3. The CDR3 covers 16 residues. CDR1 and CDR2 from the germline V gene are TSWWSYY and QGS. The V gene end was trimmed by 1 base and the J gene end by 2 bases; junction bases not matched to a gene: 7. The DNA for the CDR3 is TGTGCTCTTGGGGAACACGTTTCGGGGATAACCGATAAACTCATCTTT. It yields the protein CALGEHVSGITDKLIF.

This clone is medium-sized. The J gene is TRDJ1, the V gene TRDV2, with 12 bases identical to TRDD3. The V segment lost 3 bases and the J segment 0 bases; nucleotides outside the gene matches: 13. The CDR3 loop spans 19 amino acids. CDR1 and CDR2 (germline): GEAIGNYY, EKD. CDR3 DNA: TGTGCCTGTGACCTCCTTTACTGGGGGATACCGGGGTACACCGATAAACTCATCTTT. This gives the protein CACDLLYWGIPGYTDKLIF.

This clone has a handful of counts. A read error is the likely source, as a far larger clone sits one nucleotide away. The chain has TRDV1 and TRDJ1; 10 positions agree with TRDD3. Germline values: CDR1 TSWWSYY, CDR2 QGS. The J segment lost 0 bases and the V segment lost 4 bases, leaving 14 bases of the junction unmatched. The CDR3 has 19 amino acids. Written as DNA, the CDR3 is TGTGCTCTTGGGGTAACTTCCGCGGGGGATACGTGGGACACCGATAAACTCATCTTT. It specifies CALGVTSAGDTWDTDKLIF.

This clone counts as large (0.1 to 1%). The chain couples TRDV1 to TRDJ1; the D is unclear. This CDR3 has 13 amino acids. V was clipped by 1 base and J by 3 bases, with 6 bases between them. Germline V CDR1 and CDR2: TSWWSYY, QGS. For the CDR3, the DNA is TGTGCTCTTGGGGAACAGGAGTCCGATAAACTCATCTTT. The encoded protein is CALGEQESDKLIF.

By share, this clone counts as large. This rearrangement joins TRDV2 to TRDJ2; D is possibly TRDD3 (5 bases). Germline V gives CDR1 GEAIGNYY, CDR2 EKD. The CDR3 runs to 17 residues. V gave up 1 base and J gave up 0 bases, with 14 bases separating them. The CDR3 is CACDTPGWGALTAQLFF. Here the CDR3 DNA reads TGTGCCTGTGACACTCCCGGGTGGGGTGCTTTGACAGCACAACTCTTCTTT.

As concerns this clone: A read error likely explains this, since a far larger clone differs by one base. Other DNA variants within this sample encode the same CDR3. The rearrangement uses TRDV1 and TRDJ1; 13 positions agree with TRDD3. CDR3 length: 20 residues. In germline, CDR1 is TSWWSYY, CDR2 QGS. The CDR3 here is CALGTFLRLGDTQYTDKLIF. In nucleotides, the CDR3 is TGTGCTCTTGGGACCTTCCTGCGACTGGGGGATACGCAGTACACCGATAAACTTATCTTT.

As concerns this clone: The amino acid sequence in TCRdb belongs to a much larger clone and departs from this DNA's translation at residue 12, likely a sequencing read error; the sequence shown is translated from the DNA. The gene calls are TRDV1 and TRDJ1; 7 nucleotides align to TRDD3. This CDR3 is built from 20 residues. CDR1 and CDR2 from the germline V gene are TSWWSYY and QGS. V lost 1 base, J lost 0 bases, and 17 bases stayed unmatched. Written as DNA, the CDR3 is TGTGCTCTTGGGGAACATTCCAGGACCTGGGGGGCTGACTACACCGATAAACTCATCTTT. Its protein is CALGEHSRTWGADYTDKLIF.

Notes on this clone: TCRdb attributes to this sequence the protein of a much larger clone, which differs from the DNA translation at residue 7; a read error is likely, and the protein displayed is translated from the DNA. The V gene is TRAV38-2/DV8, the J gene TRDJ1, with D perhaps given as TRDD2 or TRDD3 (5 bases each). The germline V gene encodes CDR1 TSESDYY and CDR2 QEAYKQQN. V was trimmed by 0 bases and J by 2 bases, leaving 20 bases between them. This CDR3 comprises 18 residues. CDR3 DNA: TGTGCTTATAGGAGCGCGTCCCTCCCCCCTACTGGTACCGATAAACTCATCTTT. Its protein product is CAYRSASLPPTGTDKLIF.

A note on this clone: This likely came from a read error, as a far larger clone is one base away. The rearrangement joins TRDV1 to TRDJ1, with TRDD2 matching 7 bases. J lost 0 bases, V lost 3 bases, and 10 bases had no gene match. In germline, CDR1 is TSWWSYY, CDR2 QGS. The CDR3 loop spans 17 amino acids. CDR3 loop: CALGDPAFLQYTDKLIF. CDR3 coding DNA: TGTGCTCTTGGGGATCCCGCCTTCCTCCAGTACACCGATAAACTCATCTTT.

This clone has just a few counts. TCRdb records a much larger clone's protein for this DNA, with a difference at residue 5 that likely arises from a read error; the protein given is the translation of the DNA. This chain links TRAV36/DV7 with TRDJ2, with TRDD3 matching over 12 bases. V trimming: 4 bases; J trimming: 5 bases; junction bases outside the gene matches: 3. This CDR3 spans 14 amino acids. Germline CDR1 and CDR2: VTNFRS and LTSSGIE (reference sequence). The CDR3 DNA reads TGTGCTGTGAACTGGGGGATACTAACAGCACAACTCTTCTTT. It specifies CAVNWGILTAQLFF.

This clone was seen more than once but under ten times. TCRdb's protein, taken from a much larger clone, differs from this DNA's translation at residue 5, likely owing to a read error; the protein displayed comes from the DNA. This chain links TRDV2 with TRDJ3, with 9 positions matching TRDD3. The CDR3 contains 19 residues. The J segment lost 0 bases and the V segment lost 3 bases, leaving 8 bases of the junction unmatched. Germline V lookup: CDR1 GEAIGNYY, CDR2 EKD. CDR3 residues: CACDAEVGDISWDTRQMFF. CDR3 bases: TGTGCCTGTGACGCCGAGGTGGGGGATATCTCCTGGGACACCCGACAGATGTTTTTC.

For this clone: The protein recorded in TCRdb matches a much larger clone and deviates from this DNA's translation at residue 9, suggesting a read error; the protein here is obtained by translating the DNA. The rearrangement links TRAV29/DV5 to TRDJ1, with 8 bases aligning to TRDD3. CDR3 length equals 15 residues. The V segment lost 0 bases and the J segment 0 bases; nucleotides outside the gene matches: 4. Germline-derived CDR1 and CDR2 are NSMFDY and ISSIKDK. CDR3 region: CAASVVLGDTDKLIF. CDR3 sequence (DNA): TGTGCAGCAAGCGTTGTACTGGGGGACACCGATAAACTCATCTTT.

Points on this clone: A far larger clone is off by one base, so a read error is likely. In DNA form, the CDR3 reads TGTGCCTGTGACGCCTTACTGGGGGAGTACACCGATAAACTCATCTTT. This translates into CACDALLGEYTDKLIF. The chain couples TRDV2 to TRDJ1, with 9 bases aligning to TRDD3. Trimming took 3 bases from V and 0 from J; bases not matched to a gene: 7. Germline CDR1 and CDR2: GEAIGNYY and EKD. CDR3 length equals 16 residues.

This clone was detected a few times. The V gene is TRDV2, the J gene TRDJ1; D may be TRDD3 (6 bases). No J segment appears in TCRdb, so it was assigned here by matching the sequence to germline. From germline, CDR1 is GEAIGNYY and CDR2 EKD. Trimming took off 2 bases at V and 3 bases at J, with 18 bases between the two ends. The CDR3 covers 16 residues. The CDR3: CACDKQLLMGADKLIF. CDR3 DNA sequence: TGTGCCTGTGACAAGCAACTACTGATGGGGGCCGATAAACTCATCTTT.

This clone was counted only a few times. The protein in TCRdb stems from a much larger clone and differs at residues 11 and 13 from this DNA's translation, likely a read error; here the protein is translated from the DNA. V gene TRDV1 combines with J gene TRDJ1; D unclear. Germline assignment: CDR1 TSWWSYY and CDR2 QGS. V was shortened by 2 bases and J by 3 bases, with 22 bases between the two germline ends. The CDR3 loop spans 18 amino acids. DNA for the CDR3: TGTGCTCTTGGGGAAAGATTTACCGAACTCCTGTACGCCGATAAACTCATCTTT. Protein product: CALGERFTELLYADKLIF.

This clone has more than one count but fewer than ten. One base separates it from a far larger clone, so it is likely a read error. V usage is TRDV1 and J usage is TRDJ1, with D possibly being TRDD3 (6 bases). CDR1 and CDR2 (germline): TSWWSYY, QGS. This CDR3 has 22 residues. Trimming pared 5 bases from V and 1 base from J, leaving 35 bases between. The CDR3 nucleotides read TGTGCTCTTGGGATACCGATTTCCTGTATACGGGTGATACGTGGGTCCACCGATAAACTCATCTTT. Its translation: CALGIPISCIRVIRGSTDKLIF.